The 14 T cell receptor beta chains listed next were all sequenced from one sample in a study of blood T cell repertoires in COVID-19. Measured with immunoSEQ multiplex PCR; TCRdb has only the in-frame clones, and not every one. The top ten hold around 7.8% of the sample, which has roughly 250,000 clones, 87% seen once. Source material: peripheral blood. The origin of the receptors is a man aged 55 to 70 who had recovered from COVID-19.

The genes are TRBV9 and TRBJ1-1, with TRBD1 matching over 7 bases. The CDR3 sequence is 14 residues long. CDR1 is SGDLS and CDR2 is YYNGEE in the germline V gene. After removal of 7 bases from V and 1 base from J, the junction contained 7 bases not matched to a gene. As DNA, the CDR3 is TGTGCCAGCTCACCGGGACAGCAGAACACTGAAGCTTTCTTT. This codes for CASSPGQQNTEAFF.

The chain carries TRBV6-5 and TRBJ1-2; 7 nucleotides align to TRBD1. V lost 4 bases and J lost 2; bases outside the gene matches: 7. Germline loops: CDR1 MNHEY, CDR2 SVGAGI. The CDR3 runs to 15 residues. Here the CDR3 DNA reads TGTGCCAGCAGTTTCACAGGGGTTTCCAACTATGGCTACACCTTC. Its protein product is CASSFTGVSNYGYTF.

The chain has TRBV12-3 or TRBV12-4 and TRBJ2-5; D ambiguous. The CDR3 has 13 residues. The V end was cut by 1 base, the J end by 2 bases, with 5 bases between. The CDR3 here is CASSLVQQETQYF. The CDR3 nucleotides read TGTGCCAGCAGTTTAGTACAGCAAGAGACCCAGTACTTC.

This clone was recorded once. The chain has TRBV5-1 and TRBJ2-5, with TRBD1 matching over 11 bases. V was pared by 6 bases and J by 0 bases, with 13 bases of the junction left unmatched. In germline, CDR1 is SGHRS, CDR2 YFSETQ. This CDR3 has 18 residues. The CDR3 loop is CASKRDRGIIDYQETQYF. The CDR3 DNA follows: TGCGCCAGCAAGCGGGACAGGGGGATTATCGACTACCAAGAGACCCAGTACTTC.

V gene TRBV7-9 combines with J gene TRBJ2-1; weak D call: TRBD2 (6 bases). V lost 5 bases, J lost 2 bases, and 19 bases lay in between. The germline V gene has CDR1 SEHNR and CDR2 FQNEAQ (reference sequence). This CDR3 is 17 amino acids long. This CDR3 reads CASSIRILGGAYNEQFF. CDR3 coding DNA: TGTGCCAGCAGCATCCGAATCTTGGGGGGAGCCTACAATGAGCAGTTCTTC.

The chain carries TRBV20-1 and TRBJ1-1, with D unclear. V dropped 6 bases and J dropped 5 bases, with 19 bases sitting between them. The length of the CDR3 is 14 residues. Germline V gene sequence: CDR1 DFQATT, CDR2 SNEGSKA (reference sequence). DNA for the CDR3: TGCAGTGCCAGTCCTAAAGTGGGCATTACTGAAGCTTTCTTT. This translates into CSASPKVGITEAFF.

This CDR3 reads CASSVSSAGTSSGNTIYF. The CDR3 DNA sequence: TGTGCCAGCAGCGTAAGCTCCGCGGGAACCAGCTCTGGAAACACCATATATTTT. The chain recombines TRBV9 with TRBJ1-3; D gene unclear. Germline V gives CDR1 SGDLS, CDR2 YYNGEE. This CDR3 has 18 amino acids. Trimming pared 1 base from V and 0 bases from J, leaving 17 bases between.

The rearrangement joins TRBV5-6 to TRBJ1-3; D is undetermined. Germline CDR1 SGHDT, CDR2 YYEEEE. There are 15 residues in the CDR3. Trimming cost V 4 bases and J 2 bases, with 13 bases left between them. The CDR3 region has the DNA TGTGCCAGCAGCCTGAAGACACCCACTGGAAACACCATATATTTT. This codes for CASSLKTPTGNTIYF.

This chain connects TRBV2 to TRBJ2-5; D is undetermined. Germline assignment: CDR1 SNHLY and CDR2 FYNNEI. The CDR3 extends over 14 amino acids. The V gene lost 10 bases and the J gene lost 7 bases, with 22 bases spanning the gap. The CDR3 bases are TGTGCCACCCTACCAGACTTCTCAAGAGGGACCCAGTACTTC. It is translated as CATLPDFSRGTQYF.

The chain couples TRBV18 to TRBJ2-3; D might be TRBD1 (6 bases). Germline V gives CDR1 KGHSH, CDR2 LQKENI. V lost 4 bases and J lost 0, with 8 bases in between. The CDR3 sequence is 14 residues long. In DNA, the CDR3 is TGTGCCAGCTCACGGACAGCTAGCACAGATACGCAGTATTTT. Translation: CASSRTASTDTQYF.

The J gene is TRBJ2-1, the V gene TRBV2; 9 nucleotides match TRBD1. CDR3 size: 13 residues. Looked up from germline, CDR1 is SNHLY and CDR2 is FYNNEI. Trimming cost V 7 bases and J 8 bases; bases outside gene matches: 6. CDR3 in amino acids: CASKDRGVDEQFF. CDR3 sequence (DNA): TGTGCCAGCAAGGACAGGGGAGTGGATGAGCAGTTCTTC.

The chain uses TRBV19 and TRBJ1-2; TRBD1 aligns across 7 bases. V lost 3 bases, J lost 4 bases, and 8 bases stayed unmatched. CDR1 and CDR2 from the germline V gene are LNHDA and SQIVND (reference sequence). This CDR3 spans 15 amino acids. Here the CDR3 reads CASSMEGGRIYGYTF. CDR3 sequence (DNA): TGTGCCAGTAGTATGGAAGGGGGCCGTATCTATGGCTACACCTTC.

The V and J genes are TRBV27 and TRBJ1-2, with 9 bases that match TRBD1. The V and J ends lost 2 bases and 4 bases, in that order; junction bases with no gene match: 8. This CDR3 contains 16 residues. Germline V gives CDR1 MNHEY, CDR2 SMNVEV (reference sequence). The CDR3 loop reads CASSLVVGQGPYGYTF. CDR3 DNA sequence: TGTGCCAGCAGTTTAGTAGTGGGACAGGGCCCCTATGGCTACACCTTC.

This clone was seen more than once but under ten times. The chain has TRBV27 and TRBJ1-6, with 7 bases that match TRBD1. The length of the CDR3 is 15 residues. Germline CDR1 is MNHEY and CDR2 is SMNVEV (reference sequence). The V segment lost 2 bases and the J segment 9 bases; nucleotides outside the gene matches: 7. CDR3: CASSLQGGWSSPLHF. The DNA for the CDR3 is TGTGCCAGCAGTTTACAGGGGGGATGGAGTTCACCCCTCCACTTT.